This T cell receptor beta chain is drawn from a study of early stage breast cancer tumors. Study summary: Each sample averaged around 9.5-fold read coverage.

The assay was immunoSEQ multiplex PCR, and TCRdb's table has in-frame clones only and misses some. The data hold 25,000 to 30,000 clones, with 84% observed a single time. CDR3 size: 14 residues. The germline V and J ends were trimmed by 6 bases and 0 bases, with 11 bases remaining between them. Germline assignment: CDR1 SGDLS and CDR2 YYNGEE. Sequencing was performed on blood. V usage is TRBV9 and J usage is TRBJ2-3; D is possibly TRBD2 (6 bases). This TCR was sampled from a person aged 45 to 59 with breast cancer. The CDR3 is CASNEEGSTDTQYF. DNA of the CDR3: TGTGCCAGCAATGAGGAGGGCAGCACAGATACGCAGTATTTT.